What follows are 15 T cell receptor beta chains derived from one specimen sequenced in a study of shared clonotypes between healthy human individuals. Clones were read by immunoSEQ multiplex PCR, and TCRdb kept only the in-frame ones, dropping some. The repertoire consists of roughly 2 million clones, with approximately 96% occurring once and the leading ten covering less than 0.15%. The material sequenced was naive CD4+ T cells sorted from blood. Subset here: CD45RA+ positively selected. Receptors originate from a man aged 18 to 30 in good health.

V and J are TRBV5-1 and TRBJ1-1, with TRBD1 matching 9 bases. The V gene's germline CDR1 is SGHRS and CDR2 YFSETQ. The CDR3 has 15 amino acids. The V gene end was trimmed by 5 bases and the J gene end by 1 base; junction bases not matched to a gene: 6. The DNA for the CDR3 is TGCGCCAGCAGTCGCTCGGGACAGGGGAACACTGAAGCTTTCTTT. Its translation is CASSRSGQGNTEAFF.

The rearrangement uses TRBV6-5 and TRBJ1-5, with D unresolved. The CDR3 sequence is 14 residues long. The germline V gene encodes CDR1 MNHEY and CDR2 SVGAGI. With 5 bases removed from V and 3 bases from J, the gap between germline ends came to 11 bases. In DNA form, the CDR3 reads TGTGCCAGCAGTCGGAACACAGACAATCAGCCCCAGCATTTT. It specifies CASSRNTDNQPQHF.

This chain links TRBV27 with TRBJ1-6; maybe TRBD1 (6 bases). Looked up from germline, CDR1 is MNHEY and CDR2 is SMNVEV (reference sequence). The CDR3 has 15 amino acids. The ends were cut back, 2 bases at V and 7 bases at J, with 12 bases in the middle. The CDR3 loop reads CASSLRGALNSPLHF. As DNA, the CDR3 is TGTGCCAGCAGTTTACGGGGGGCTCTCAATTCACCCCTCCACTTT.

Here the CDR3 reads CASISGGTLQETQYF. Here the CDR3 DNA reads TGTGCCAGCATAAGTGGCGGGACCCTCCAAGAGACCCAGTACTTC. This chain connects TRBV6-1 to TRBJ2-5; TRBD2 is a possible D gene (6 bases). CDR1 and CDR2 (germline): MNHNS, SASEGT. The CDR3 has 15 amino acids. V was cut by 7 bases and J by 1 base, with 16 bases left in between.

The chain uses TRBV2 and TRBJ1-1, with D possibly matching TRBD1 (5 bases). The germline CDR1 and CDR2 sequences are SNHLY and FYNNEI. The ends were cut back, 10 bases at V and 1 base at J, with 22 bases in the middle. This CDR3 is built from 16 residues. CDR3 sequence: CATKSEGLIANTEAFF. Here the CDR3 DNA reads TGTGCCACTAAATCGGAGGGGTTGATAGCGAACACTGAAGCTTTCTTT.

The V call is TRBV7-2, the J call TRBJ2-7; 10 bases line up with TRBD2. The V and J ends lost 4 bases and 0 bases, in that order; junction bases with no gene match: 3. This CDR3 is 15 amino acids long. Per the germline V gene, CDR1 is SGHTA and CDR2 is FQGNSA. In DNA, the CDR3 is TGTGCCAGCAGCTCAGCTAGCGGGAGCTCCTACGAGCAGTACTTC. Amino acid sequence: CASSSASGSSYEQYF.

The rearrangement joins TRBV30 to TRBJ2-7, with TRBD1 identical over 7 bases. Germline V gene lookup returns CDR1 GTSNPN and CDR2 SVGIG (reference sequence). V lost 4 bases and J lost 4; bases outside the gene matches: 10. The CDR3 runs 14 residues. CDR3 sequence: CAWNSQGVGYEQYF. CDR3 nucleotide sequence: TGTGCCTGGAACTCTCAGGGGGTCGGGTACGAGCAGTACTTC.

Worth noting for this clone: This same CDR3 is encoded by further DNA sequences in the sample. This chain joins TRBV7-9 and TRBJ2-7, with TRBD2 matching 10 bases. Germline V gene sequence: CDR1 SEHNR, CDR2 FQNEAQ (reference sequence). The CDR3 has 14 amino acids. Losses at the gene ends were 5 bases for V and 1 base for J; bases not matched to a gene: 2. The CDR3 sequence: CASSRTSGSYEQYF. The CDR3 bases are TGTGCCAGCAGCCGGACTAGCGGTTCCTACGAGCAGTACTTC.

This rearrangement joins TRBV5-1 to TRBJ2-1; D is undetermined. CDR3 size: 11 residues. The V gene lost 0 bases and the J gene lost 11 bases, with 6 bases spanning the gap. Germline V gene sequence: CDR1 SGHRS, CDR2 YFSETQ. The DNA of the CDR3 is TGCGCCAGCAGCTTGGGGTGGAAGCAGTTCTTC. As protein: CASSLGWKQFF.

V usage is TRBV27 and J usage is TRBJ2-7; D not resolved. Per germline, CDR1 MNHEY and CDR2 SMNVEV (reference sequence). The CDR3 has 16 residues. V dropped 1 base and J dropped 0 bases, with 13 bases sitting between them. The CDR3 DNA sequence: TGTGCCAGCAGTTTATTGGGCGGCTCCAGCTCCTACGAGCAGTACTTC. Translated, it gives CASSLLGGSSSYEQYF.

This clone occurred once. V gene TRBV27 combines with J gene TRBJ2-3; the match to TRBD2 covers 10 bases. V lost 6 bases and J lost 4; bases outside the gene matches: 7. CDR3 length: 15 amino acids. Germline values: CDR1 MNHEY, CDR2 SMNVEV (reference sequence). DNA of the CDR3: TGTGCCAGCAGCCCGGGACTAGCGTTCCCAGATACGCAGTATTTT. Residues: CASSPGLAFPDTQYF.

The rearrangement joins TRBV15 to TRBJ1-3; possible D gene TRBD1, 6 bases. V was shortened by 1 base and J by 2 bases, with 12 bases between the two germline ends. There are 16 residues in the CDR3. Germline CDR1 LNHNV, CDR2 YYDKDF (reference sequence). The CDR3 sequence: CATSRGAGEAGNTIYF. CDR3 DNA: TGTGCCACCAGCAGAGGGGCAGGGGAGGCTGGAAACACCATATATTTT.

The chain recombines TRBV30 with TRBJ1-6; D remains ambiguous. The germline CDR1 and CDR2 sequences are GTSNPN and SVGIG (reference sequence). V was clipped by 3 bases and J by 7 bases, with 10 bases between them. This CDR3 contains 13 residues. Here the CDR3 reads CAWSSGPNSPLHF. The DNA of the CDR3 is TGTGCCTGGAGCTCCGGACCAAATTCACCCCTCCACTTT.

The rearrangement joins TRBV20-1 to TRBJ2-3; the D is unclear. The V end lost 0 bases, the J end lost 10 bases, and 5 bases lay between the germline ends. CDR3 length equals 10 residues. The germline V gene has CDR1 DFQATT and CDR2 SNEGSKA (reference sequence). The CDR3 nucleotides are TGCAGTGCTAGAGATGAGTCGCAGTATTTT. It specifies CSARDESQYF.

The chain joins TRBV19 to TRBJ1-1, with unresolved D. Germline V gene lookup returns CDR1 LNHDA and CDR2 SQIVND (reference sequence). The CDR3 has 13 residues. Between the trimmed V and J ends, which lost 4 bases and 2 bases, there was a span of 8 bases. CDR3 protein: CASSSNSNTEAFF. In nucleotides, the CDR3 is TGTGCCAGTAGTAGTAACAGCAACACTGAAGCTTTCTTT.